This is a list of T cell receptor beta chains from one sample in a study of cytomegalovirus exposure and HLA in healthy donors. Profiling relied on immunoSEQ multiplex PCR, and the TCRdb table lists in-frame clones only, not all of them. The sample carries around 100,000 clones, 70% recorded once. The sample comprised PBMCs. Receptors originate from a young man in good health and CMV-seropositive. Both conserved end residues are part of each CDR3. D genes are given only for firm matches. Some rows have no size entry. The others give once, few or many, or a class for an expanded clone.

TRBJ1-5 few . TRBV7-6 TGTGCCAGCAGCCCTTATAGCAATCAGCCCCAGCATTTT CASSPYSNQPQHF
TRBJ1-5 . TRBD1 TRBV7-4 TGTGCCAGCAGCTCGGGACAGTATAGCAATCAGCCCCAGCATTTT CASSSGQYSNQPQHF
TRBJ2-1 few TRBD1 TRBV27 TGTGCCAGTCGTTGGGGGACAGGAGCGCTCGGTGAGCAGTTCTTC CASRWGTGALGEQFF
TRBJ2-7 . TRBD2 TRBV28 TGTGCCAGCAACGGGGGGGCTCTGTACGAGCAGTACTTC CASNGGALYEQYF
TRBJ2-3 . . TRBV5-6 TGTGCCAGCAGCTCCGCAGATACGCAGTATTTT CASSSADTQYF
TRBJ2-7 . . TRBV7-6 TGTGCCAGCAGCTTAGAGCATAGCTCCTACGAGCAGTACTTC CASSLEHSSYEQYF
TRBJ1-1 . TRBD1 TRBV6-1 TGTGCCAGCAGTCAGGGGGGCATGAACACTGAAGCTTTCTTT CASSQGGMNTEAFF
TRBJ2-5 . TRBD1 TRBV7-9 TGTGCCAGCAGCTCCATGACAGGGGGTGGAGAGACCCAGTACTTC CASSSMTGGGETQYF
TRBJ1-1 . . TRBV21-1 TGTGCCAGCAGCAAAGTCCGGACGGAGGACGCTTTCTTT CASSKVRTEDAFF
TRBJ2-5 . . TRBV2 TGTGCCAGCAGTGGTCGCTCCCGAGGGCCGACAGAGACCCAGTACTTC CASSGRSRGPTETQYF